This T cell receptor beta chain stems from a study of molecular identifiers for immune sequencing clone quantification (dated by TCRdb to the late 2010s). Regarding the study in general: In a replicate experiment, RNA from roughly 21,000 or 96,000 naive CD8 T cells was split into five aliquots, four of which were sequenced. This methods study benchmarked molecular-identifier clustering-based TCR repertoire sequencing (MIDCIRS) and TCR RNA copy counting, using CD8 T cells to do so. General findings and caveats noted by the study authors: Without barcode sub-clustering, chimeric consensus sequences inflated TCR diversity; chimeras reached as high as 47%. Highly expanded clone sizes could be underestimated if identical TCR molecules share a barcode. Modeling indicated about 3 TCR RNA copies recovered per cell, compared with about 9.7 by digital PCR, which implies a capture efficiency of approximately 31%. Spiked-in Jurkat TCR RNA equivalent to a single cell was reported to be detectable even among approximately 1.1 million naive CD8 T cells. Naive libraries contained spiked-in Jurkat TCR RNA (more than 9 copies' worth), which is not part of the donor repertoire. Clones above 20 RNA copies held over 97% of molecules in CMV-specific effector cells but under 1% in naive cells.

A remark on this clonotype: Its specific antigen is unknown. No base qualities exist here, and no much larger clone lies one base off it.

From cysteine to phenylalanine, the CDR3 is 15 amino acids long. Only CDR3 DNA remains: 45 bases, in frame from the first base. V ends up 5 bases short and J 5 bases short, with an unmatched junction base count of 12. CDR1 and CDR2 are read off the germline V gene as MNHEY and SVGAGI. Libraries of naive CD8 T cells were built from anywhere between roughly 17,000 and 1,000,000 sorted cells, with 10%, 30% or 50% of the purified RNA used. On a BD FACSAria II, naive CD8 T cells were FACS-sorted as CD8+CD4-CCR7+CD45RA+ and collected into RLT Plus buffer. Nine to eleven TCR copies' worth of Jurkat RNA were spiked into roughly 19,000-1,000,000 naive CD8 T cell samples to test detection sensitivity. CD8 T cells were enriched using RosetteSep CD8+ T Cell Enrichment Cocktail and Ficoll-Paque, and the enriched cells then underwent ACK red cell lysis. The method was PCR. Sequencing used an Illumina HiSeq 4000. Bulk TCR libraries were prepared as previously described, using TCR primers listed in Table S5. Total RNA was purified with the Qiagen AllPrep DNA/RNA kit. Before analysis, reads from multiple sequencing runs of one library were combined. In the original analysis: Only reads with exact TCR constant sequence were kept, trimmed to 150 nt, and grouped by their 12-nt molecular barcodes. Reads inside each barcode group were sub-clustered using a 15% Levenshtein threshold, and a quality-weighted consensus sequence was constructed for each RNA molecule. Non-functional sequences were discarded, and so were lower-count sequences lying one edit away from another sequence. On the basis of fitting two negative binomial distributions, barcode sub-clusters with fewer than 20% of the maximum read count were discarded. TCRdb reran the public reads through fastp at Q25 and MiXCR, keeping productive beta chains. One record per CDR3 amino acid sequence lists the most common genes and DNA. The V and J calls come from TCRdb's annotation, not from the publication. The sample table shows some 65,000 distinct CDR3 sequences, and under 20% are seen once. The top ten clonotypes cover roughly 1.5% of the sample.

This TCR was sampled from a human donor in good health. Some libraries in this study had Jurkat cell RNA spiked in. Source material: naive CD8+ T cells from blood, with Jurkat cell RNA spiked in. The cell subset or site label, read with the paper, signifies: FACS-sorted CD8+CD4-CCR7+CD45RA+ naive T cells. The sequence links TRBV6-5 to TRBJ2-7, and 7 junctional nucleotides match TRBD1. The DNA reads TGTGCCAGCAGTATGTCCGGGACAGTATACGACGAGCAGTACTTC. It translates to CASSMSGTVYDEQYF.